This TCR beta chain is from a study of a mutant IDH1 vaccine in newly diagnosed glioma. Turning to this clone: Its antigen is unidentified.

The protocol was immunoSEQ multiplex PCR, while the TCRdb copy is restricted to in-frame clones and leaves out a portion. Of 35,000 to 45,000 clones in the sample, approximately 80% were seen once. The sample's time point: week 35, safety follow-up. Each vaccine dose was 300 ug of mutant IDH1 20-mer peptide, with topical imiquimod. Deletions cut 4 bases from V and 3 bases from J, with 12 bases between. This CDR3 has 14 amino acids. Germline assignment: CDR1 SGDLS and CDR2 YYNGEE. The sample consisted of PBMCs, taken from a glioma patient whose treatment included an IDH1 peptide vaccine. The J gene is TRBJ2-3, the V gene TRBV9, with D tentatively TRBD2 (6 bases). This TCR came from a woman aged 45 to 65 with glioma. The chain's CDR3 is CASSPAGWTDTQYF. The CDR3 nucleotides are TGTGCCAGCAGCCCGGCGGGGTGGACAGATACGCAGTATTTT.